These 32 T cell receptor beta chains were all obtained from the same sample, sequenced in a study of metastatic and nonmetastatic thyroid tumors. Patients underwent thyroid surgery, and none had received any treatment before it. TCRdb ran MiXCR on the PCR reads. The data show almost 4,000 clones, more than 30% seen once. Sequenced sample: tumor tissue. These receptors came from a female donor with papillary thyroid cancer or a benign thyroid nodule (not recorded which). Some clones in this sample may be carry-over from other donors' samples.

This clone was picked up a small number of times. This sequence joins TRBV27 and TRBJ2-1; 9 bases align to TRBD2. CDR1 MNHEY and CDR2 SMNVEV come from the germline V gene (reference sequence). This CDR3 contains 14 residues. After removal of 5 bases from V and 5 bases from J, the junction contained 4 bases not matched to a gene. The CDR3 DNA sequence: TGTGCCAGCAGTCCGAGACTAGCGGACAATGAGCAGTTCTTC. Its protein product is CASSPRLADNEQFF.

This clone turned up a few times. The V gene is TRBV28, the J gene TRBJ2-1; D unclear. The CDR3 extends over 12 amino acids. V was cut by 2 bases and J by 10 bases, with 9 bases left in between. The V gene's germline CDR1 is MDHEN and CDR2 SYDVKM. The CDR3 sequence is CASSLLRREQFF. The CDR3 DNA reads TGTGCCAGCAGTTTACTCCGTAGGGAGCAGTTCTTC.

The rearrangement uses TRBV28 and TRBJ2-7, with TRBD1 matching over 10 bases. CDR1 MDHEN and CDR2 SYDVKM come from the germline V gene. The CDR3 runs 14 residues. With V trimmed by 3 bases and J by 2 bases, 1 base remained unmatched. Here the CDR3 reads CASSLGTGAYEQYF. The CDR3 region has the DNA TGTGCCAGCAGTTTGGGGACAGGGGCCTACGAGCAGTACTTC.

The DNA of the CDR3 is TGTGCCAGCAGACGCACAGGGGACTACGAGCAGTACTTC. Translated: CASRRTGDYEQYF. This sequence joins TRBV11-2 and TRBJ2-7; 7 nucleotides line up with TRBD1. V trimming: 6 bases; J trimming: 3 bases; junction bases outside the gene matches: 5. The CDR3 has 13 residues. CDR1 is SGHAT, CDR2 FQNNGV, per germline.

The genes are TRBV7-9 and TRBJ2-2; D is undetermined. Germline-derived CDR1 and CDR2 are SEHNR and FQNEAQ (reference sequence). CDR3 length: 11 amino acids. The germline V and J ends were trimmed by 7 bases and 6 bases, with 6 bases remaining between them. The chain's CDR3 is CASNSAGELFF. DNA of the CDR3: TGTGCCAGCAACAGTGCCGGGGAGCTGTTTTTT.

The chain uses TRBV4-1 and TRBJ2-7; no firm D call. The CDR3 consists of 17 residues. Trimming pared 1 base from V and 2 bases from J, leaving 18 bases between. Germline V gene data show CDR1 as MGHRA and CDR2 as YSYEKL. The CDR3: CASSQALAADNPYEQYF. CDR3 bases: TGCGCCAGCAGCCAAGCTTTAGCAGCTGATAACCCCTACGAGCAGTACTTC.

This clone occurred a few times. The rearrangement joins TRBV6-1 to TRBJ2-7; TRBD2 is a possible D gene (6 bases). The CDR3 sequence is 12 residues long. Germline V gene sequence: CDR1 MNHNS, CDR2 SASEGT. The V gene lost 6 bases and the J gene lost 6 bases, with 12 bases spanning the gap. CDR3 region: CASSLGGVEQYF. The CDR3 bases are TGTGCCAGCAGCTTGGGGGGAGTCGAGCAGTACTTC.

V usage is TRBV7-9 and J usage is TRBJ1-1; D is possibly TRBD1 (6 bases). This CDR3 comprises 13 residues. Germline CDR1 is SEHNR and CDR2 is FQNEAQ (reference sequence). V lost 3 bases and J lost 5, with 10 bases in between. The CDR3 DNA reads TGTGCCAGCAGCTTCGGGGGGACAACTGAAGCTTTCTTT. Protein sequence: CASSFGGTTEAFF.

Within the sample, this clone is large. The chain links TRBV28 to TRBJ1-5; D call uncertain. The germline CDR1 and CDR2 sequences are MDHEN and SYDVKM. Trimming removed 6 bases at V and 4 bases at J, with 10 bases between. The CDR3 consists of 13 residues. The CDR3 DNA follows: TGTGCCAGCAGCCTCCGATCGAATCAGCCCCAGCATTTT. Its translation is CASSLRSNQPQHF.

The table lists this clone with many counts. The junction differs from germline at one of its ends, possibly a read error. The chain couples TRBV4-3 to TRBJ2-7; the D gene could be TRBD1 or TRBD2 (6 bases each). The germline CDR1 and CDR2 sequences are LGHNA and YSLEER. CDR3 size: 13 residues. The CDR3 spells CTSSRAGQGEQYF. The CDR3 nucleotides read TGCACCAGCAGCCGAGCGGGTCAGGGGGAGCAGTACTTC.

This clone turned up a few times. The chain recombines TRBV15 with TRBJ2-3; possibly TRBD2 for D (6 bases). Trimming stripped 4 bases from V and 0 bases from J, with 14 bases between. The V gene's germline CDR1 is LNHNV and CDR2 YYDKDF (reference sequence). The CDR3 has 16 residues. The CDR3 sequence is CATSTRLDPSTDTQYF. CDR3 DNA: TGTGCCACCAGCACGAGACTAGATCCCAGCACAGATACGCAGTATTTT. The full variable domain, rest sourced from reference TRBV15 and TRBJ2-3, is DAMVIQNPRYQVTQFGKPVTLSCSQTLNHNVMYWYQQKSSQAPKLLFHYYDKDFNNEADTPDNFQSRRPNTSFCFLDIRSPGLGDTAMYLCATSTRLDPSTDTQYFGPGTRLTVL.

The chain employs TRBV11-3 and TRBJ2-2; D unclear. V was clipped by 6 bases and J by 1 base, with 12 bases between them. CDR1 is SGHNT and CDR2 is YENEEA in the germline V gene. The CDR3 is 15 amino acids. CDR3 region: CASSDGQVNTGELFF. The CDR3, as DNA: TGTGCCAGCAGTGATGGGCAGGTGAACACCGGGGAGCTGTTTTTT.

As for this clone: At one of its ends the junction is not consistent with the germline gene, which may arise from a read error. As DNA, the CDR3 is TGTGCCTGGAGCCGACTTGATTCCAACTATGGCCACACCTTC. Translated, it gives CAWSRLDSNYGHTF. The rearrangement joins TRBV30 to TRBJ1-2; unclear D gene. This CDR3 region has 14 residues. Germline CDR1 reads GTSNPN; CDR2 reads SVGIG (reference sequence). Filled out from reference TRBV30 and TRBJ1-2, the complete variable domain reads SQTIHQWPATLVQPVGSPLSLECTVEGTSNPNLYWYRQAAGRGLQLLFYSVGIGQISSEVPQNLSASRPQDRQFILSSKKLLLSDSGFYLCAWSRLDSNYGHTFGSGTRLTVV.

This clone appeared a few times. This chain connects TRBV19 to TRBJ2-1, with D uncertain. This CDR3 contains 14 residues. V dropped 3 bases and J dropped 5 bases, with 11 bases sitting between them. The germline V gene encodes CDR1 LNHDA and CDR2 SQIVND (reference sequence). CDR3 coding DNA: TGTGCCAGTAGTATCTCGGTCGGAAACAATGAGCAGTTCTTC. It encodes CASSISVGNNEQFF.

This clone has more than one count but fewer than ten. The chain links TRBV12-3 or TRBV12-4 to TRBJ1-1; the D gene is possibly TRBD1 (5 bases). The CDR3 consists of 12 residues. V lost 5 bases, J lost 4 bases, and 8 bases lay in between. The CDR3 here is CASSRGITEAFF. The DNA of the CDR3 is TGTGCCAGCAGTAGGGGTATCACTGAAGCTTTCTTT.

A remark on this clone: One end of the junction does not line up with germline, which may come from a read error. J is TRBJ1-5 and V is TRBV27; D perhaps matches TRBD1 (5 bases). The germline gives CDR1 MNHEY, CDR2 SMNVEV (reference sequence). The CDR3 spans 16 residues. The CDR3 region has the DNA TGTGCCAGCAAGAGGTCAGGGACTAGTGGCAGGCAGCCGCAGCATTTT. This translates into CASKRSGTSGRQPQHF.

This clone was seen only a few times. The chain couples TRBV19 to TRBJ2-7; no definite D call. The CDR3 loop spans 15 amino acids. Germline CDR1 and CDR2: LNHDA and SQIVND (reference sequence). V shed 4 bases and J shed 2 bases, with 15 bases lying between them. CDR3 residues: CASSTSVQITYEQYF. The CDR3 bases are TGTGCCAGTAGTACCTCCGTACAGATCACCTACGAGCAGTACTTC.

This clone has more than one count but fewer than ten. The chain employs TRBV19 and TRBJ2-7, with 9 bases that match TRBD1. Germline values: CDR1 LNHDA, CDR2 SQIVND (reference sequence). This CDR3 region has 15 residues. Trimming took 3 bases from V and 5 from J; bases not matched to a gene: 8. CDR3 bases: TGTGCCAGTAGTATCACCGGGACAGGGAGGGACGAGCAGTACTTC. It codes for CASSITGTGRDEQYF.

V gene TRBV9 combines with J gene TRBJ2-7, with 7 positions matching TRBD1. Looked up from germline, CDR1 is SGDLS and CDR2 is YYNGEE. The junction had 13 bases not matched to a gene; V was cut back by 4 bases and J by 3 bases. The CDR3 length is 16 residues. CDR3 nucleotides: TGTGCCAGCAGCTCCCCCACCGGGACAGAGAACTACGAGCAGTACTTC. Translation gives CASSSPTGTENYEQYF.

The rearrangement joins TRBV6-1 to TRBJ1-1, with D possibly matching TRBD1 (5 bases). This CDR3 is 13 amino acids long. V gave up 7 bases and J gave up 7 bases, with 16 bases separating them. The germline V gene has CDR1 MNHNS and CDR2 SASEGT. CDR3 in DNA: TGTGCCAGCACCGGAGGGGAGGGCGATGAAGCTTTCTTT. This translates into CASTGGEGDEAFF.

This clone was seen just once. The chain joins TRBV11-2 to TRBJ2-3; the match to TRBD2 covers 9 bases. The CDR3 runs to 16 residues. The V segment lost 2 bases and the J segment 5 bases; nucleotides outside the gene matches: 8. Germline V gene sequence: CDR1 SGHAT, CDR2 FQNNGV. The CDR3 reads CASSLLRGRAGDTQYF. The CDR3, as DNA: TGTGCCAGCAGCTTACTACGCGGGAGGGCCGGAGATACGCAGTATTTT.

CDR3 region: CASSPRQGDYNEQFF. The CDR3 DNA follows: TGTGCCAGCAGTCCCAGACAGGGAGACTACAATGAGCAGTTCTTC. The J gene is TRBJ2-1, the V gene TRBV25-1; 7 nucleotides match TRBD1. Germline CDR1 reads MGHDK; CDR2 reads SYGVNS. The CDR3 extends over 15 amino acids. V dropped 5 bases and J dropped 3; count of bases not matched to a gene: 7.

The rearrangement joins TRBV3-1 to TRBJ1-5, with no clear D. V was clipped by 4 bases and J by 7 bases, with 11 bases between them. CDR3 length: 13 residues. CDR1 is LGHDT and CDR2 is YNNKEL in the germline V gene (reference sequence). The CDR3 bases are TGTGCCAGCAGCCTACCGGGAGGCCAGCCCCAGCATTTT. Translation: CASSLPGGQPQHF.

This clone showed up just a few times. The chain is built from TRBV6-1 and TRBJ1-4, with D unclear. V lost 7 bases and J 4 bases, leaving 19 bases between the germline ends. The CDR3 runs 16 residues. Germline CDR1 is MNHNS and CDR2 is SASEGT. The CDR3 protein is CASIQIPDGVNEKLFF. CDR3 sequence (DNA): TGTGCCAGCATCCAAATTCCGGACGGTGTTAATGAAAAACTGTTTTTT.

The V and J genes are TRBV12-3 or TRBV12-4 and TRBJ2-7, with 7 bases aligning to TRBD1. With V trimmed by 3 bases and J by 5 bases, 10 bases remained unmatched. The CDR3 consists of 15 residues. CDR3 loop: CASSFEKGASNEQYF. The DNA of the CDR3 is TGTGCCAGCAGTTTCGAAAAGGGGGCAAGTAACGAGCAGTACTTC.

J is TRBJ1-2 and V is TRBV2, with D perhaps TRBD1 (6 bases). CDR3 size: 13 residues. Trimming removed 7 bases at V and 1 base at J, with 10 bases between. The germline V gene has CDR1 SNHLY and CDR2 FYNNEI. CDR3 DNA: TGTGCCAGCACCAGGGACATTAACTATGGCTACACCTTC. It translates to CASTRDINYGYTF.

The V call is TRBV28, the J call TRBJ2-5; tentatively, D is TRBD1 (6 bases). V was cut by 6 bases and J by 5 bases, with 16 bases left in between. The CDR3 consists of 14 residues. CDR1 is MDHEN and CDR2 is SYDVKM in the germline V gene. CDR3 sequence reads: CASSYSAGAETQYF. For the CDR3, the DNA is TGTGCCAGCAGCTACTCCGCAGGGGCCGAGACCCAGTACTTC.

CDR3 region: CASSLARAGGELFF. DNA for the CDR3: TGCGCCAGCAGCTTGGCTCGCGCCGGGGGGGAGCTGTTTTTT. The rearrangement links TRBV5-1 to TRBJ2-2; D gene ambiguous. The CDR3 contains 14 residues. Germline V gives CDR1 SGHRS, CDR2 YFSETQ. The V and J ends lost 0 bases and 8 bases respectively, with 11 bases between them.

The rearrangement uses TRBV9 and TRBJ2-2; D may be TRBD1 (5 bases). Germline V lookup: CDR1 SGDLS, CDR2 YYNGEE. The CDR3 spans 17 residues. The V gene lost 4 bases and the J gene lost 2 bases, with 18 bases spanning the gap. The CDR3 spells CASSPKRLDTNTGELFF. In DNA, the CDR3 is TGTGCCAGCAGCCCCAAAAGGTTGGACACTAACACCGGGGAGCTGTTTTTT. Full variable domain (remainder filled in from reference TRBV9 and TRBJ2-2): DSGVTQTPKHLITATGQRVTLRCSPRSGDLSVYWYQQSLDQGLQFLIQYYNGEERAKGNILERFSAQQFPDLHSELNLSSLELGDSALYFCASSPKRLDTNTGELFFGEGSRLTVL.

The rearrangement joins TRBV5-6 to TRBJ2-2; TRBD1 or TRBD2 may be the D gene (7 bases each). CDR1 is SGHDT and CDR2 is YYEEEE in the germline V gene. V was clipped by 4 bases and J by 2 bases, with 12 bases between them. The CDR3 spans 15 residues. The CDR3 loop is CASSPGGGNTGELFF. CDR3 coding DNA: TGTGCCAGCAGCCCAGGGGGGGGCAACACCGGGGAGCTGTTTTTT.

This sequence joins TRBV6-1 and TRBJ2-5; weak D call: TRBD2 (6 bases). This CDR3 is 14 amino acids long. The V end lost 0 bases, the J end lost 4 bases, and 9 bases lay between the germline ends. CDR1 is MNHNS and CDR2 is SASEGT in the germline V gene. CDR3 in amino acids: CASSEARLGETQYF. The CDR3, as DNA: TGTGCCAGCAGTGAAGCGCGACTAGGAGAGACCCAGTACTTC.

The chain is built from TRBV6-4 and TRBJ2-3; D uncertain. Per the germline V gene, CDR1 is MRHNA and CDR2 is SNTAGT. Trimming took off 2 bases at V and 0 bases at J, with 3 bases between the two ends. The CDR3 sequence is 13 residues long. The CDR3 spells CASSDGSTDTQYF. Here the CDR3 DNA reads TGTGCCAGCAGTGACGGGAGCACAGATACGCAGTATTTT.